The sequence of this T cell receptor (beta chain) was determined in a study of human thymus T cells. Study outcomes and limitations: Usage of V and J genes appeared biased in thymic and blood repertoires.

Germline values: CDR1 SQVTM, CDR2 ANQGSEA. The CDR3 contains 12 residues. Trimming stripped 5 bases from V and 5 bases from J, with 12 bases between. TCRdb's copy holds only in-frame clones and misses some; the assay was immunoSEQ multiplex PCR. The repertoire holds roughly 77,000 clones, 85% to 95% seen once, with under 0.04% in the top ten. From resections taken during corrective heart surgery, the thymus tissue was obtained. About this clone itself: Its antigen remains unknown.

The chain recombines TRBV29-1 with TRBJ2-5; weak D call: TRBD2 (5 bases). Sequences were obtained from thymus tissue. The TCR was taken from a girl less than two years old with a congenital heart defect but otherwise immunologically healthy. CDR3 region: CSVPGSSETQYF. DNA of the CDR3: TGCAGCGTTCCGGGGAGCTCGGAGACCCAGTACTTC.